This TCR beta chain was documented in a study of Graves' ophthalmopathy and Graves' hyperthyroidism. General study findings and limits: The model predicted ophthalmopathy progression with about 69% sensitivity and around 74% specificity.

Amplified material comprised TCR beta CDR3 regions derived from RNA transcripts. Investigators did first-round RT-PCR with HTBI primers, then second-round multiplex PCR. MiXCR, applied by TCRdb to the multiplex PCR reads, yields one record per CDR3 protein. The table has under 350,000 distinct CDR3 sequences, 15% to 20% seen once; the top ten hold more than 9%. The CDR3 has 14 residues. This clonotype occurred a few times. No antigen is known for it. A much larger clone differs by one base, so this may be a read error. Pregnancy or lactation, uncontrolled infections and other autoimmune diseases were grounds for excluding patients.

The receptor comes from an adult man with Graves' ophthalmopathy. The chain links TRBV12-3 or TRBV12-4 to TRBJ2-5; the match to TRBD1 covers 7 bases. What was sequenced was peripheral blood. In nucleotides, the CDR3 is TGTGCCAGCAGATCAGGACAGGAACAAGAGACCCTGTACTTC. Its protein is CASRSGQEQETLYF.